In its sample, the clone carrying this T cell receptor (beta chain) was seen once. The sample belongs to a study of blood T cell repertoires in COVID-19. The repertoire was sequenced with immunoSEQ multiplex PCR; TCRdb's copy has only in-frame clones and lacks some. Of around 700,000 clones listed, around 89% are singletons. Germline V CDR1 and CDR2: SEHNR, FQNEAQ (reference sequence). The J segment lost 5 bases and the V segment lost 0 bases, leaving 1 base of the junction unmatched. This CDR3 spans 15 amino acids. The specimen sequenced was peripheral blood. The rearrangement uses TRBV7-9 and TRBJ2-3; 11 nucleotides line up with TRBD1. The clonotype comes from a woman aged 18-30 years with acute or convalescent COVID-19. The CDR3 here is CASSLAGTGGDTQYF. The CDR3 DNA is TGTGCCAGCAGCTTAGCAGGGACAGGGGGAGATACGCAGTATTTT.